This T cell receptor (beta chain) was identified during a study of PD-1 blockade in mismatch repair-deficient tumors. Study information: All were previously treated, progressing patients with about twelve mismatch repair-deficient cancer types.

PCR or immunohistochemistry showed mismatch repair deficiency in every enrolled patient. TCRs were sequenced from three patients responding to pembrolizumab. Germline lookup yields CDR1 LNHDA and CDR2 SQIVND (reference sequence). The CDR3 contains 17 residues. As for this clone: Its specificity is not known. Germline is not matched at one junction end, which may reflect a read error.

Assay: immunoSEQ multiplex PCR; the TCRdb copy retains only in-frame clones and omits some. The sample has 60,000 to 65,000 clones; around 89% are singletons. Findings of the study overall: Tumor-resident clones, often absent from pretreatment blood, expanded after pembrolizumab and then contracted.

The clonotype was recovered from an adult with mismatch repair-deficient cancer. The material sequenced was peripheral blood, taken 52 weeks after starting pembrolizumab. The chain recombines TRBV19 with TRBJ2-1, with 15 bases fitting TRBD2. CDR3 in amino acids: CLGRVGLAGGTYNEQFF. The DNA for the CDR3 is TGCCTCGGACGGGTGGGACTAGCGGGAGGCACCTACAATGAGCAGTTCTTC.